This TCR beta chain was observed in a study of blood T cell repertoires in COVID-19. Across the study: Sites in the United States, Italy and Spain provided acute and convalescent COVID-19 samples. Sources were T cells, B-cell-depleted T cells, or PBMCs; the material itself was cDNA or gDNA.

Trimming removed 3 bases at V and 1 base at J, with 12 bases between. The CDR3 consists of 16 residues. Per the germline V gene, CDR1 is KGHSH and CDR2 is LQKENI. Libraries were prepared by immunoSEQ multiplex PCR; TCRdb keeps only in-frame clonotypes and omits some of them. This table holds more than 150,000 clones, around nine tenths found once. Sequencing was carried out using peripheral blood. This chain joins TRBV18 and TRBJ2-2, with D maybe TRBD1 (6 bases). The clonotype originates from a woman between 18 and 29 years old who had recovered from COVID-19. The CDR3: CASSPQGIWNTGELFF. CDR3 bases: TGTGCCAGCTCACCTCAGGGGATTTGGAACACCGGGGAGCTGTTTTTT. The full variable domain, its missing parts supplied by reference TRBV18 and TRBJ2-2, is NAGVMQNPRHLVRRRGQEARLRCSPMKGHSHVYWYRQLPEEGLKFMVYLQKENIIDESGMPKERFSAEFPKEGPSILRIQQVVRGDSAAYFCASSPQGIWNTGELFFGEGSRLTVL.